This T cell receptor (beta chain) is drawn from a study of Ad26.COV2.S vaccination and SARS-CoV-2 variants. Study overall: In the study, Ad26.COV2.S was injected intramuscularly once, or twice 56 days apart.

The V gene end was trimmed by 4 bases and the J gene end by 7 bases; junction bases not matched to a gene: 6. This CDR3 spans 13 amino acids. Germline V lookup: CDR1 MGHDK, CDR2 SYGVNS. The method was immunoSEQ multiplex PCR; TCRdb's version includes in-frame clones alone and lacks a portion of them. The repertoire holds more than 300,000 clones, with 70% to 90% as singletons. Regarding the study as a whole: It was reported that spike-specific CD8+ and CD4+ T cell responses were substantially broad after vaccination.

Treatment denoted: roughly 20 received Ad26.COV2.S at low or high dose, single or two shots; about five received placebo; per-sample allocation not given. The samples were gathered on day 63 after the first injection of vaccine or placebo. Donation came from an adult in Boston who was aged 18-55 years. Expressing Wuhan-strain SARS-CoV-2 spike, an Ad26 vector served as the vaccine. About this clone itself: Its antigen is not identified.

This clonotype was sampled from a person aged 18-65 years who received the Ad26.COV2.S COVID-19 vaccine or a placebo. The material sequenced was peripheral blood, taken in a trial of Ad26.COV2.S vaccine versus placebo. This chain joins TRBV25-1 and TRBJ1-1; 7 nucleotides agree with TRBD1. The CDR3 region has the DNA TGTGCCAGCAGTGGACAGGGTCCGAATGAAGCTTTCTTT. Translating it yields CASSGQGPNEAFF.